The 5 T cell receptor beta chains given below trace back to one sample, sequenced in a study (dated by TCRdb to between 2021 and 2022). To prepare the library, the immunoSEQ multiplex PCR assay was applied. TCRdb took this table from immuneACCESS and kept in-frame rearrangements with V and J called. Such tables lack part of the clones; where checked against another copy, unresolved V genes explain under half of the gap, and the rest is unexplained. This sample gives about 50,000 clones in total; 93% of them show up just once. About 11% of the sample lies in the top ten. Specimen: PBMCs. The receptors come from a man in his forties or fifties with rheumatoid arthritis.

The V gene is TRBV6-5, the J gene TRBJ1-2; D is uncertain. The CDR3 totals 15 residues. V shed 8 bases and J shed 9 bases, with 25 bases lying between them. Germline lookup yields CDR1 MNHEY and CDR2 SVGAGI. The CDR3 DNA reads TGTGCCAGCGCCTATCTGGATGACGGAGGAAGGAGCTACACCTTC. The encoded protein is CASAYLDDGGRSYTF.

CDR3 in DNA: TGTGCCAGCGGCGGACAGGGGAGGAGTAGAAAGACCCAGTACTTC. Encoded protein: CASGGQGRSRKTQYF. The genes are TRBV2 and TRBJ2-5; 9 positions agree with TRBD1. The CDR3 length is 15 residues. Trimming removed 8 bases from V and 6 bases from J; junction bases left unmatched: 13. Germline V gives CDR1 SNHLY, CDR2 FYNNEI. Supplemented by reference TRBV2 and TRBJ2-5, the full variable domain reads EPEVTQTPSHQVTQMGQEVILRCVPISNHLYFYWYRQILGQKVEFLVSFYNNEISEKSEIFDDQFSVERPDGSNFTLKIRSTKLEDSAMYFCASGGQGRSRKTQYFGPGTRLLVL.

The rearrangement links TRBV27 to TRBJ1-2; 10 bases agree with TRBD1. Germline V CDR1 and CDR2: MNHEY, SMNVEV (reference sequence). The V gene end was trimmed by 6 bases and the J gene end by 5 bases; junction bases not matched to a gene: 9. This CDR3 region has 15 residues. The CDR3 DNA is TGTGCCAGCAGCTCAACGCGGACAGGGGGATATGGCTACACCTTC. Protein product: CASSSTRTGGYGYTF.

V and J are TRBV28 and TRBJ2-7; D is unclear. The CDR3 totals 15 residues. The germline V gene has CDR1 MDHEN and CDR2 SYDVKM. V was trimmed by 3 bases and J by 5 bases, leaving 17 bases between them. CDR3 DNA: TGTGCCAGCAGTTTTTACGCCCGAGCAGGCGACGAGCAGTACTTC. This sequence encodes CASSFYARAGDEQYF.

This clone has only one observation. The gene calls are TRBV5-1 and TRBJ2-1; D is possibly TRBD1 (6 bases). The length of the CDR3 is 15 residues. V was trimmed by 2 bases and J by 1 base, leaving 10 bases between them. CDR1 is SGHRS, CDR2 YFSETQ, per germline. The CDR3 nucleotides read TGCGCCAGCAGCTTTGACAGGATTTCCTACAATGAGCAGTTCTTC. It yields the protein CASSFDRISYNEQFF.